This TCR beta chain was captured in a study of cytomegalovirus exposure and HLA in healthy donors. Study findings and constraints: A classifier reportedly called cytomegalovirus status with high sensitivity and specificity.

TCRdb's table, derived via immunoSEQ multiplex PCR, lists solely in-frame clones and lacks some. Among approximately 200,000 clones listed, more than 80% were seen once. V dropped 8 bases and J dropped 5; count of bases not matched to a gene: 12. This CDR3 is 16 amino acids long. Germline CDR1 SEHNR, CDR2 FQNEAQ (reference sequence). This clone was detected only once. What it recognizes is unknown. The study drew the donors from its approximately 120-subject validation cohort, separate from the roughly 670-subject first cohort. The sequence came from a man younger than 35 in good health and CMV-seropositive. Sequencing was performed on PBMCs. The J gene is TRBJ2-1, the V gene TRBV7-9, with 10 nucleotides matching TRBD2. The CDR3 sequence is CASQEPSGRANNEQFF. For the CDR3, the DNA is TGTGCCAGCCAAGAGCCCAGCGGGAGGGCCAACAATGAGCAGTTCTTC.